Following are 28 T cell receptor beta chains from one sample sequenced in a study of T cell responses to AZD1222 COVID-19 vaccine. The method was immunoSEQ multiplex PCR; TCRdb's version includes in-frame clones alone and lacks a portion of them. Of 140,000 to 150,000 clones in the sample, about 92% were seen once. The source was peripheral blood, collected after recovery from COVID-19. The receptors stem from an adult who had recovered from COVID-19.

This chain links TRBV11-3 with TRBJ2-1; D call uncertain. Germline V gene data show CDR1 as SGHNT and CDR2 as YENEEA. V was shortened by 0 bases and J by 5 bases, with 11 bases between the two germline ends. CDR3 length equals 15 residues. The CDR3 loop is CASSLDRMRNNEQFF. The CDR3 coding sequence is TGTGCCAGCAGCTTAGATCGTATGCGGAACAATGAGCAGTTCTTC.

The V and J genes are TRBV5-8 and TRBJ1-6, with a weak D call TRBD1 (5 bases). Germline lookup yields CDR1 SGHTS and CDR2 YDEGEE. This CDR3 is built from 14 residues. Trimming pared 3 bases from V and 3 bases from J, leaving 7 bases between. CDR3 loop: CASSYRSYNSPLHF. The CDR3 DNA reads TGTGCCAGCAGCTACAGGAGCTATAATTCACCCCTCCACTTT.

The chain employs TRBV30 and TRBJ2-3, with 14 bases lining up with TRBD2. The CDR3 loop spans 17 amino acids. Germline V gene lookup returns CDR1 GTSNPN and CDR2 SVGIG (reference sequence). V lost 1 base, J lost 4 bases, and 7 bases stayed unmatched. This chain's CDR3 is CAWSARLAGGPSDTQYF. For the CDR3, the DNA is TGTGCCTGGAGTGCCAGACTAGCGGGAGGGCCGTCAGATACGCAGTATTTT.

This sequence joins TRBV6-5 and TRBJ1-1; 7 nucleotides agree with TRBD1. Germline CDR1 and CDR2: MNHEY and SVGAGI. V shed 7 bases and J 2 bases; nucleotides not matched to a gene: 4. This CDR3 has 13 amino acids. The CDR3 protein is CASTRQGNTEAFF. CDR3 nucleotide sequence: TGTGCCAGCACCCGACAGGGTAACACTGAAGCTTTCTTT.

This clone has a single count. The chain combines TRBV27 with TRBJ2-7; 9 bases match TRBD1. CDR1 and CDR2 (germline): MNHEY, SMNVEV (reference sequence). V was pared by 8 bases and J by 3 bases, with 11 bases of the junction left unmatched. CDR3 length: 15 amino acids. This CDR3 is CASGWLGTGNYEQYF. CDR3 nucleotide sequence: TGTGCCAGCGGTTGGTTGGGGACAGGGAACTACGAGCAGTACTTC.

The chain links TRBV5-1 to TRBJ2-1; 11 bases agree with TRBD2. Per germline, CDR1 SGHRS and CDR2 YFSETQ. V gave up 0 bases and J gave up 2 bases; unmatched junction bases: 4. The CDR3 is made up of 17 amino acids. The CDR3, as DNA: TGCGCCAGCAGCTTGGCAGGACTAGCGGGCACCTACAATGAGCAGTTCTTC. It yields the protein CASSLAGLAGTYNEQFF.

The chain couples TRBV19 to TRBJ1-2; 10 bases match TRBD1. The CDR3 is 15 residues long. CDR1 is LNHDA, CDR2 SQIVND, per germline (reference sequence). Trimming at V came to 3 bases and at J to 5 bases, leaving 6 bases not matched to a gene. The chain's CDR3 is CASSMPGQGRYGYTF. CDR3 DNA sequence: TGTGCCAGTAGTATGCCGGGACAGGGGAGGTATGGCTACACCTTC.

The gene calls are TRBV6-1 and TRBJ2-3; a possible D gene is TRBD2 (6 bases). The length of the CDR3 is 18 residues. Trimming shortened V by 2 bases and J by 2 bases, and 20 bases separated the two germline ends. Germline lookup yields CDR1 MNHNS and CDR2 SASEGT. The CDR3 here is CASSEMGVGAGLTDTQYF. In nucleotides, the CDR3 is TGTGCCAGCAGTGAAATGGGTGTGGGAGCGGGCCTCACAGATACGCAGTATTTT.

The CDR3 loop reads CAISGGSAGDTEAFF. In DNA form, the CDR3 reads TGTGCCATCAGTGGGGGCTCGGCCGGGGACACTGAAGCTTTCTTT. This chain links TRBV10-3 with TRBJ1-1; weak D call: TRBD1 (5 bases). The CDR3 spans 15 residues. Germline V lookup: CDR1 ENHRY, CDR2 SYGVKD. V shed 4 bases and J shed 3 bases, with 15 bases lying between them.

The sample holds one count of this clone. The chain is built from TRBV6-5 and TRBJ2-3; TRBD2 matches 11 bases. The CDR3 consists of 15 residues. Trimming cost V 5 bases and J 5 bases; bases outside gene matches: 6. Per the germline V gene, CDR1 is MNHEY and CDR2 is SVGAGI. CDR3 protein: CASSTLAGGVDTQYF. CDR3 sequence (DNA): TGTGCCAGCAGTACTCTAGCGGGAGGAGTAGATACGCAGTATTTT.

The CDR3 nucleotides are TGTGCCAGCAGCCCCCAAGGGGCAAGGATGAAAGTTGAAGCTTTCTTT. As protein: CASSPQGARMKVEAFF. The gene calls are TRBV7-8 and TRBJ1-1; a possible D gene is TRBD1 (5 bases). The CDR3 runs 16 residues. Germline values: CDR1 SGHVS, CDR2 FQNEAQ. V lost 5 bases and J 7 bases, leaving 23 bases between the germline ends.

This chain joins TRBV24-1 and TRBJ1-5; D perhaps matches TRBD1 (5 bases). The germline V gene has CDR1 KGHDR and CDR2 SFDVKD. The germline V and J ends were trimmed by 3 bases and 0 bases, with 11 bases remaining between them. The CDR3 runs to 16 residues. The CDR3 loop reads CATSDNDGHSNQPQHF. The CDR3 bases are TGTGCCACCAGTGATAATGACGGACATAGCAATCAGCCCCAGCATTTT.

The V call is TRBV9, the J call TRBJ2-1, with 8 nucleotides matching TRBD2. V lost 4 bases, J lost 2 bases, and 5 bases stayed unmatched. This CDR3 has 15 residues. CDR1 and CDR2 (germline): SGDLS, YYNGEE. The CDR3 loop is CASSPIAGPYNEQFF. The CDR3 DNA is TGTGCCAGCAGCCCAATAGCGGGACCCTACAATGAGCAGTTCTTC.

In DNA form, the CDR3 reads TGTGCCAGCAGTTCCGGGACACCTGAGCAGTTCTTC. This sequence encodes CASSSGTPEQFF. The V and J genes are TRBV28 and TRBJ2-1; TRBD1 might be the D (6 bases). This CDR3 spans 12 amino acids. Germline values: CDR1 MDHEN, CDR2 SYDVKM. Between the trimmed V and J ends, which lost 4 bases and 9 bases, there was a span of 10 bases.

In its sample, this clone was seen once. The V call is TRBV7-9, the J call TRBJ1-2; D gene unclear. The germline V gene encodes CDR1 SEHNR and CDR2 FQNEAQ (reference sequence). The CDR3 covers 14 residues. Trimming removed 0 bases from V and 2 bases from J, with 7 bases in between. CDR3 bases: TGTGCCAGCAGCTTAGCAGGGAGGAACTATGGCTACACCTTC. Protein sequence: CASSLAGRNYGYTF.

This chain uses TRBV30 with TRBJ2-5, with D unresolved. CDR1 and CDR2 from the germline V gene are GTSNPN and SVGIG (reference sequence). CDR3 length equals 11 residues. The V end was cut by 8 bases, the J end by 3 bases, with 10 bases between. CDR3 amino acids: CAVSREETQYF. The CDR3 DNA follows: TGTGCCGTATCCCGGGAAGAGACCCAGTACTTC.

Written as DNA, the CDR3 is TGTGCCTGGGATGAGCAGTTCTTC. Its translation is CAWDEQFF. V usage is TRBV30 and J usage is TRBJ2-1; D not resolved. The germline V gene has CDR1 GTSNPN and CDR2 SVGIG (reference sequence). The CDR3 spans 8 residues. V lost 5 bases, J lost 8 bases, and 1 base lay in between. The whole variable domain, remainder taken from reference TRBV30 and TRBJ2-1, is SQTIHQWPATLVQPVGSPLSLECTVEGTSNPNLYWYRQAAGRGLQLLFYSVGIGQISSEVPQNLSASRPQDRQFILSSKKLLLSDSGFYLCAWDEQFFGPGTRLTVL.

V gene TRBV6-5 combines with J gene TRBJ2-5; D perhaps matches TRBD2 (5 bases). V gave up 7 bases and J gave up 2 bases, with 11 bases separating them. Germline assignment: CDR1 MNHEY and CDR2 SVGAGI. CDR3 length: 13 amino acids. CDR3 bases: TGTGCCAGCAAAATGGACTTACAAGAGACCCAGTACTTC. It is translated as CASKMDLQETQYF.

The chain is built from TRBV2 and TRBJ1-6; 9 bases agree with TRBD1. The CDR3 is 13 residues long. Trimming at V came to 6 bases and at J to 6 bases, leaving 0 bases not matched to a gene. Per germline, CDR1 SNHLY and CDR2 FYNNEI. CDR3 sequence: CASRGQGNSPLHF. The CDR3 DNA sequence: TGTGCCAGCAGGGGACAGGGTAATTCACCCCTCCACTTT.

This clone was observed once. This sequence joins TRBV28 and TRBJ2-3; 7 nucleotides align to TRBD2. The V and J ends lost 4 bases and 0 bases, in that order; junction bases with no gene match: 7. Germline V gene lookup returns CDR1 MDHEN and CDR2 SYDVKM. This CDR3 is built from 16 residues. CDR3 sequence reads: CASSSLSGLSTDTQYF. CDR3 DNA sequence: TGTGCCAGCAGTTCTCTTAGCGGGCTAAGCACAGATACGCAGTATTTT. Using reference TRBV28 and TRBJ2-3 for the parts outside the CDR3, the full variable domain is DVKVTQSSRYLVKRTGEKVFLECVQDMDHENMFWYRQDPGLGLRLIYFSYDVKMKEKGDIPEGYSVSREKKERFSLILESASTNQTSMYLCASSSLSGLSTDTQYFGPGTRLTVL.

The chain has TRBV10-3 and TRBJ1-1; D perhaps matches TRBD1 (5 bases). Germline V lookup: CDR1 ENHRY, CDR2 SYGVKD. V lost 11 bases and J lost 7, with 20 bases in between. The CDR3 is made up of 13 amino acids. The DNA of the CDR3 is TGTGCCCTCACCACACAGGTCGGGGGTGAAGCTTTCTTT. Translated: CALTTQVGGEAFF.

The chain couples TRBV6-5 to TRBJ2-7, with 9 bases identical to TRBD1. Germline V gene sequence: CDR1 MNHEY, CDR2 SVGAGI. With 7 bases clipped from V and 3 bases from J, the junction kept 7 bases outside the gene matches. The CDR3 consists of 14 residues. CDR3 in DNA: TGTGCCAGCACTCCGACAGGGGGTTTCTACGAGCAGTACTTC. Translation: CASTPTGGFYEQYF.

The V gene is TRBV28, the J gene TRBJ1-1; 8 bases match TRBD1. The ends lost 6 bases at V and 8 bases at J; junction bases unmatched: 8. CDR1 and CDR2 (germline): MDHEN, SYDVKM. There are 13 residues in the CDR3. DNA for the CDR3: TGTGCCAGCAGCTTCGTCGACAGGGGAGAAGCTTTCTTT. Protein: CASSFVDRGEAFF.

CDR3 region: CASSLKPADTQYF. Written as DNA, the CDR3 is TGTGCCAGCAGCTTGAAGCCCGCAGATACGCAGTATTTT. The chain recombines TRBV27 with TRBJ2-3; the D is unclear. CDR3 length: 13 amino acids. Germline CDR1 MNHEY, CDR2 SMNVEV (reference sequence). V dropped 6 bases and J dropped 4 bases, with 11 bases sitting between them.

V usage is TRBV28 and J usage is TRBJ1-4; TRBD1 agrees at 9 bases. Unmatched junction bases numbered 7, after V lost 5 bases and J lost 6 bases. CDR3 length equals 15 residues. In germline, CDR1 is MDHEN, CDR2 SYDVKM. The CDR3 DNA is TGTGCCAGCAGTCCCCGCGGACAGGGGCATGAAAAACTGTTTTTT. Its translation: CASSPRGQGHEKLFF.

The gene calls are TRBV11-2 and TRBJ1-1; tentatively, D is TRBD1 (5 bases). Trimming took off 1 base at V and 4 bases at J, with 13 bases between the two ends. Germline loops: CDR1 SGHAT, CDR2 FQNNGV. The length of the CDR3 is 15 residues. CDR3 sequence reads: CASSLGTTVSTEAFF. The DNA for the CDR3 is TGTGCCAGCAGCTTAGGGACAACAGTTAGCACTGAAGCTTTCTTT.

J is TRBJ2-3 and V is TRBV18; 8 positions agree with TRBD2. Germline V gene sequence: CDR1 KGHSH, CDR2 LQKENI. CDR3 length: 16 amino acids. The trim removed 1 base at V and 0 bases at J, leaving 3 bases unmatched. The CDR3 DNA follows: TGTGCCAGCTCACCACTAGCGGGAATAAGCACAGATACGCAGTATTTT. It is translated as CASSPLAGISTDTQYF.

Points on this clone: Relative to the germline gene, one junction end is altered; a read error may explain this. V gene TRBV7-7 combines with J gene TRBJ2-2; a weak D match, TRBD1 (5 bases). From germline, CDR1 is SSHAT and CDR2 FNYEAQ (reference sequence). There are 15 residues in the CDR3. CDR3 region: CASSLGAGNTGELFF. CDR3 in DNA: TGTGCTAGCAGCTTAGGGGCAGGGAACACCGGGGAGCTGTTTTTT.